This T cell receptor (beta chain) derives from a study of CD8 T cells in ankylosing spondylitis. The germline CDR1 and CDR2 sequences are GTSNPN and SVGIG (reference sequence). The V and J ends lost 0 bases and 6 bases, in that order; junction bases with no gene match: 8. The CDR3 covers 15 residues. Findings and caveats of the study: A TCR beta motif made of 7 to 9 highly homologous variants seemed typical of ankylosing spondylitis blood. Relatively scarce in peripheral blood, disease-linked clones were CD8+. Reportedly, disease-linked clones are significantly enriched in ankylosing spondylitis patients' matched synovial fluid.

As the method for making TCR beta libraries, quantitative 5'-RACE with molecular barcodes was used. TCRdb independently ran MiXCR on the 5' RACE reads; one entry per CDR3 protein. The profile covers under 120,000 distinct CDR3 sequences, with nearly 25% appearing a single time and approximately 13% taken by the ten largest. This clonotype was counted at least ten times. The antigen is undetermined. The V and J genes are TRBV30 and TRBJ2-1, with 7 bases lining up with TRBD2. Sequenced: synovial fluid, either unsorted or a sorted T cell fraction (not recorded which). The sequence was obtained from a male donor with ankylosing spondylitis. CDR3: CAWSVGLAAGNEQFF. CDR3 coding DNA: TGTGCCTGGAGTGTAGGCCTAGCGGCGGGCAATGAGCAGTTCTTC.